This T cell receptor (beta chain) emerged from a study of T-cell memory formation after mild COVID-19. Study-wide results and limits: Day 15 to 85 contracting clones showed balanced CD4/CD8; day 15 to 37 expanders favored CD4+. Contracting CD4+ clones lay largely in CM and EM, with CD8+ ones residing in EMRA.

The sample holds a few counts of this clonotype. Its antigen is not identified. MiXCR was run by TCRdb on the 5' RACE reads, yielding one entry per CDR3 protein. The sample yields roughly 300,000 distinct CDR3 sequences, 8% to 10% seen once. This CDR3 comprises 14 residues. Germline V gene data show CDR1 as MNHEY and CDR2 as SVGEGT. The V end was cut by 5 bases, the J end by 4 bases, with 14 bases between. The V gene is TRBV6-2 or TRBV6-3, the J gene TRBJ1-1; TRBD1 is a possible D gene (5 bases). The source of this sequence is a man aged 18 to 35 who had mild COVID-19 (a few samples of this study predate the infection). Cell type and time point are not known. Sequenced material: PBMCs or a T cell subset sorted from them (not recorded which). The CDR3 DNA is TGTGCCAGCAGTATGGGAGGGGTAGGCACTGAAGCTTTCTTT. This sequence encodes CASSMGGVGTEAFF.